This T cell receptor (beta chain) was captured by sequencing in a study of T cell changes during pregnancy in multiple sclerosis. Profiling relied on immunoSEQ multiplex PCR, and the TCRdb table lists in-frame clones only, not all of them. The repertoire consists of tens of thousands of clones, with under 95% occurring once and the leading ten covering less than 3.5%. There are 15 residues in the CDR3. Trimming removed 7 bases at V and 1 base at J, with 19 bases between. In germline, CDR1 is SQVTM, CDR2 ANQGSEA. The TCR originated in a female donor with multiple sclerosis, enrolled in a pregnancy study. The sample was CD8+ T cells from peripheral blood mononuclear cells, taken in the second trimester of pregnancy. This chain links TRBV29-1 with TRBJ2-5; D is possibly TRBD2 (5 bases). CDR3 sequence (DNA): TGCAGCGGGGAAGGAGGCGCGTCCTCCCAAGAGACCCAGTACTTC. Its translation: CSGEGGASSQETQYF.